Shown below are 20 T cell receptor beta chains from a single sample sequenced in a study of beta chain features in type 1 diabetes. Expressed TCRB transcripts were sequenced, since all the RNA that had been isolated was reverse transcribed. Profiled with immunoSEQ multiplex PCR; TCRdb holds only in-frame clones, not every one. Of 120,000 to 150,000 clones listed, under 60% were seen once; the top ten hold 0.35% to 0.5%. The sequenced sample was Tregs from blood. The origin of the receptors is a man between 18 and 29 years old in good health.

The CDR3 loop is CASTNSRRTGELFF. The CDR3 coding sequence is TGTGCCAGCACCAATTCGAGGCGCACCGGGGAGCTGTTTTTT. V gene TRBV11-3 combines with J gene TRBJ2-2; D unclear. Germline V gene lookup returns CDR1 SGHNT and CDR2 YENEEA. V lost 7 bases, J lost 4 bases, and 13 bases lay in between. This CDR3 contains 14 residues.

The rearrangement uses TRBV5-1 and TRBJ2-3; 12 bases are shared with TRBD2. Germline loops: CDR1 SGHRS, CDR2 YFSETQ. V shed 2 bases and J 4 bases; nucleotides not matched to a gene: 2. The CDR3 is 15 amino acids. The CDR3 coding sequence is TGCGCCAGCAGCTTTCTAGCGGGGGGGCCAGATACGCAGTATTTT. Translation gives CASSFLAGGPDTQYF.

The rearrangement joins TRBV5-1 to TRBJ2-7, with a possible D match to TRBD2 (6 bases). Per the germline V gene, CDR1 is SGHRS and CDR2 is YFSETQ. CDR3 size: 13 residues. V was trimmed by 3 bases and J by 2 bases, leaving 9 bases between them. CDR3 region: CASSSGLPYEQYF. The CDR3 coding sequence is TGCGCCAGCAGCTCGGGACTGCCCTACGAGCAGTACTTC.

J is TRBJ2-7 and V is TRBV2; 11 bases agree with TRBD1. Germline V gene sequence: CDR1 SNHLY, CDR2 FYNNEI. The CDR3 consists of 14 residues. Losses at the gene ends were 7 bases for V and 4 bases for J; bases not matched to a gene: 6. The CDR3 here is CASTLDRGPYEQYF. CDR3 DNA: TGTGCCAGCACTCTGGACAGGGGGCCTTACGAGCAGTACTTC.

The genes are TRBV15 and TRBJ2-5; 9 bases map to TRBD1. The CDR3 is 14 amino acids. V lost 3 bases to trimming and J lost 4 bases; unmatched junction nucleotides: 3. The germline gives CDR1 LNHNV, CDR2 YYDKDF (reference sequence). The CDR3 region has the DNA TGTGCCACCAGCAGGTCGGACAGGGGAGAGACCCAGTACTTC. This gives the protein CATSRSDRGETQYF.

This chain joins TRBV29-1 and TRBJ1-1, with D possibly being TRBD1 (6 bases). The CDR3 extends over 12 amino acids. Trimming cost V 7 bases and J 5 bases, with 14 bases left between them. Per the germline V gene, CDR1 is SQVTM and CDR2 is ANQGSEA. CDR3 sequence (DNA): TGCAGCGCCCTGGACAGAAGGACTGAAGCTTTCTTT. Protein: CSALDRRTEAFF.

This rearrangement joins TRBV25-1 to TRBJ2-3; TRBD1 matches 9 bases. Losses at the gene ends were 8 bases for V and 3 bases for J; bases not matched to a gene: 3. Germline V gives CDR1 MGHDK, CDR2 SYGVNS. This CDR3 region has 13 residues. The CDR3, as DNA: TGTGCCAGCCGGGACAGGGTGACAGATACGCAGTATTTT. This translates into CASRDRVTDTQYF.

V usage is TRBV11-3 and J usage is TRBJ2-3; TRBD2 might be the D (7 bases). V shed 3 bases and J shed 3 bases, with 10 bases lying between them. Germline CDR1 SGHNT, CDR2 YENEEA. The CDR3 consists of 14 residues. This chain's CDR3 is CASSFGGRTDTQYF. In nucleotides, the CDR3 is TGTGCCAGCAGCTTCGGGGGGCGAACAGATACGCAGTATTTT.

This clone has just a few counts. The chain links TRBV5-1 to TRBJ1-2; D is ambiguous. CDR3 length equals 15 residues. The germline gives CDR1 SGHRS, CDR2 YFSETQ. V was pared by 2 bases and J by 3 bases, with 14 bases between. The CDR3 DNA is TGCGCCAGCAGCTTTATGAGCGGCTTCGACTATGGCTACACCTTC. This gives the protein CASSFMSGFDYGYTF.

Only a few counts were recorded for this clone. The rearrangement uses TRBV7-9 and TRBJ2-2; TRBD1 aligns across 9 bases. J lost 4 bases, V lost 0 bases, and 9 bases had no gene match. The germline CDR1 and CDR2 sequences are SEHNR and FQNEAQ (reference sequence). The CDR3 covers 18 residues. The CDR3 is CASSLAWTGVWGTGELFF. As DNA, the CDR3 is TGTGCCAGCAGCTTAGCTTGGACAGGGGTATGGGGCACCGGGGAGCTGTTTTTT.

CDR3 bases: TGTGCCAGCAGTTTGATGACAGGGGTAGGGAACACTGAAGCTTTCTTT. Its translation: CASSLMTGVGNTEAFF. The chain combines TRBV6-5 with TRBJ1-1; 8 nucleotides line up with TRBD1. Germline V gene sequence: CDR1 MNHEY, CDR2 SVGAGI. This CDR3 is built from 16 residues. J was trimmed by 1 base and V by 4 bases; bases with no gene match: 8.

This chain joins TRBV28 and TRBJ2-5, with 7 bases identical to TRBD1. Per germline, CDR1 MDHEN and CDR2 SYDVKM. The CDR3 extends over 11 amino acids. V dropped 11 bases and J dropped 7; count of bases not matched to a gene: 7. CDR3 protein: CACTGDVTQYF. The CDR3 region has the DNA TGTGCCTGCACAGGGGACGTGACCCAGTACTTC.

The chain recombines TRBV4-2 with TRBJ2-5, with D tentatively TRBD2 (5 bases). TRBJ2-7 matches the DNA end more closely, so the J call is doubtful. This CDR3 has 14 amino acids. The germline gives CDR1 LGHNA, CDR2 YNFKEQ. CDR3 loop: CASSQDPGIYEQYF. In DNA form, the CDR3 reads TGTGCCAGCAGCCAAGATCCGGGGATCTACGAGCAGTACTTC.

The chain carries TRBV7-2 and TRBJ1-1; no definite D call. Trimming removed 5 bases at V and 0 bases at J, with 10 bases between. The CDR3 length is 14 residues. The V gene's germline CDR1 is SGHTA and CDR2 FQGNSA. In DNA form, the CDR3 reads TGTGCCAGCAGCGCCTTTGGCATGAACACTGAAGCTTTCTTT. It specifies CASSAFGMNTEAFF.

The chain employs TRBV7-9 and TRBJ2-5; TRBD2 might be the D (6 bases). There are 14 residues in the CDR3. V lost 3 bases, J lost 5 bases, and 13 bases lay in between. Looked up from germline, CDR1 is SEHNR and CDR2 is FQNEAQ (reference sequence). CDR3 nucleotides: TGTGCCAGCAGCTTCTCGGGGGTAAAGGAGACCCAGTACTTC. Protein: CASSFSGVKETQYF.

The J gene is TRBJ2-2, the V gene TRBV28; 7 nucleotides match TRBD2. The CDR3 totals 11 residues. The J segment lost 15 bases and the V segment lost 3 bases, leaving 4 bases of the junction unmatched. Germline assignment: CDR1 MDHEN and CDR2 SYDVKM. The DNA of the CDR3 is TGTGCCAGCAGTTTGGGGGGGATGGTGTTTTTT. Residues: CASSLGGMVFF.

The chain joins TRBV7-2 to TRBJ1-2; TRBD1 matches 7 bases. The length of the CDR3 is 15 residues. After removal of 2 bases from V and 3 bases from J, the junction contained 6 bases not matched to a gene. Germline CDR1 SGHTA, CDR2 FQGNSA. CDR3 region: CASSLRQGADYGYTF. CDR3 DNA: TGTGCCAGCAGCTTACGACAGGGTGCTGACTATGGCTACACCTTC.

The table lists this clone with a few counts. The chain uses TRBV18 and TRBJ1-1; D not resolved. The germline V gene encodes CDR1 KGHSH and CDR2 LQKENI. This CDR3 has 13 amino acids. V was cut by 3 bases and J by 4 bases, with 9 bases left in between. CDR3 sequence: CASSPGRITEAFF. The CDR3 nucleotides are TGTGCCAGCTCACCCGGTCGTATCACTGAAGCTTTCTTT.

The J gene is TRBJ2-7, the V gene TRBV29-1; a possible D gene is TRBD2 (6 bases). The V gene lost 6 bases and the J gene lost 5 bases, with 11 bases spanning the gap. The CDR3 is 11 residues long. Germline V gives CDR1 SQVTM, CDR2 ANQGSEA. The CDR3 spells CSVRDFNEQYF. Written as DNA, the CDR3 is TGCAGCGTGAGGGACTTCAACGAGCAGTACTTC.

The rearrangement links TRBV10-3 to TRBJ1-2; 7 positions match TRBD1. The CDR3 length is 15 residues. The V and J ends lost 3 bases and 7 bases, in that order; junction bases with no gene match: 11. Germline V gene data show CDR1 as ENHRY and CDR2 as SYGVKD. CDR3: CAISELSTGVGGYTF. The DNA for the CDR3 is TGTGCCATCAGTGAACTCTCAACAGGGGTGGGTGGCTACACCTTC.